The source of this T cell receptor beta chain is a study of T cell clones after liver transplantation. Study background: Samples came from ITN030ST, which attempted immunosuppression withdrawal within 2 years of liver transplantation. Three of eight recipients were HCV-positive; others had non-autoimmune, non-viral indications.

Method: immunoSEQ multiplex PCR; TCRdb's copy keeps in-frame clones and lacks some. The table has over 50,000 clones, approximately 84% seen once. V lost 6 bases to trimming and J lost 4 bases, with 9 bases between them. Germline CDR1 is SEHNR and CDR2 is FQNEAQ (reference sequence). The length of the CDR3 is 12 residues. Of note for this clone: The antigen remains undetermined.

Whole-study findings and limits: Compared with third party-reactive sequences, donor-reactive ones declined more, independent of withdrawal success.

Source: CD4+ T cells from blood, taken before liver transplant. The rearrangement joins TRBV7-9 to TRBJ2-5; D gene uncertain. This TCR was sampled from a human donor who received a liver transplant. CDR3 nucleotides: TGTGCCAGCAGTACGACCGGAGAGACCCAGTACTTC. This encodes CASSTTGETQYF.